The 22 T cell receptor beta chains below come from one sample, sequenced in a study of T cell responses to AZD1222 COVID-19 vaccine. Profiled with immunoSEQ multiplex PCR; TCRdb holds only in-frame clones, not every one. Seen here are under 150,000 clones, about nine tenths observed once, and the top ten hold more than 0.95%. The specimen comprised peripheral blood, sampled 28 days after the second AZD1222 dose. All receptors come from an adult who received the AZD1222 COVID-19 vaccine.

V and J are TRBV5-6 and TRBJ1-6; TRBD1 matches at 9 bases. V lost 0 bases to trimming and J lost 6 bases; unmatched junction nucleotides: 1. Germline V gives CDR1 SGHDT, CDR2 YYEEEE. The CDR3 has 15 amino acids. The CDR3 loop reads CASSLVGQGNSPLHF. DNA for the CDR3: TGTGCCAGCAGCTTGGTGGGACAGGGTAATTCACCCCTCCACTTT.

This clone came up a few times. The V call is TRBV6-1, the J call TRBJ1-5, with D hard to call. Trimming shortened V by 0 bases and J by 1 base, and 10 bases separated the two germline ends. This CDR3 has 16 residues. Per the germline V gene, CDR1 is MNHNS and CDR2 is SASEGT. The CDR3: CASSEAGPGSNQPQHF. The CDR3 coding sequence is TGTGCCAGCAGTGAAGCAGGGCCGGGAAGCAATCAGCCCCAGCATTTT.

The gene calls are TRBV6-5 and TRBJ2-5; D may be TRBD2 (5 bases). The germline V gene has CDR1 MNHEY and CDR2 SVGAGI. Trimming removed 0 bases from V and 5 bases from J, with 10 bases in between. This CDR3 has 14 residues. The CDR3 DNA follows: TGTGCCAGCAGTTACTCGAACAGAGGGGAGACCCAGTACTTC. The encoded protein is CASSYSNRGETQYF.

V usage is TRBV7-2 and J usage is TRBJ1-2; TRBD1 matches at 10 bases. This CDR3 is 15 amino acids long. V lost 3 bases, J lost 8 bases, and 9 bases stayed unmatched. Germline values: CDR1 SGHTA, CDR2 FQGNSA. The CDR3 loop is CASSLDRGETSGYTF. For the CDR3, the DNA is TGTGCCAGCAGCTTGGACAGGGGGGAGACTAGCGGCTACACCTTC.

The genes are TRBV3-1 (or the pseudogene TRBV3-2) and TRBJ2-4, with D unresolved. The CDR3 extends over 14 amino acids. Germline values: CDR1 LGHDT, CDR2 YNNKEL (reference sequence). V was pared by 2 bases and J by 4 bases, with 9 bases between. DNA for the CDR3: TGTGCCAGCAGCCAACCACTGGAGAAAAACATTCAGTACTTC. As protein: CASSQPLEKNIQYF.

This clone was found once. The chain joins TRBV4-3 to TRBJ1-5; TRBD1 might be the D (6 bases). Per the germline V gene, CDR1 is LGHNA and CDR2 is YSLEER. The length of the CDR3 is 17 residues. The V end lost 1 base, the J end lost 6 bases, and 19 bases lay between the germline ends. CDR3 bases: TGCGCCAGCAGCCAAGTTTACGGAGGGGGAGAAGGTCAGCCCCAGCATTTT. Its translation is CASSQVYGGGEGQPQHF.

This chain joins TRBV6-5 and TRBJ2-7, with a tentative D call TRBD1 (7 bases). Trimming pared 6 bases from V and 1 base from J, leaving 10 bases between. Germline CDR1 is MNHEY and CDR2 is SVGAGI. The CDR3 extends over 13 amino acids. The CDR3 DNA follows: TGTGCCAGCAGACAGGGGAGGTCCTACGAGCAGTACTTC. The encoded protein is CASRQGRSYEQYF.

The chain couples TRBV6-5 to TRBJ1-5, with D perhaps TRBD1 (5 bases). Germline V gene sequence: CDR1 MNHEY, CDR2 SVGAGI. V was clipped by 5 bases and J by 5 bases, with 7 bases between them. The CDR3 runs to 12 residues. CDR3 bases: TGTGCCAGCAGTATGGGGGATCAGCCCCAGCATTTT. As protein: CASSMGDQPQHF.

This clone was found once. The rearrangement links TRBV28 to TRBJ2-7, with D perhaps TRBD2 (5 bases). V was shortened by 2 bases and J by 7 bases, with 12 bases between the two germline ends. Germline values: CDR1 MDHEN, CDR2 SYDVKM. This CDR3 is 13 amino acids long. CDR3 amino acids: CASSLAGLWEQYF. DNA of the CDR3: TGTGCCAGCAGTTTAGCGGGCCTGTGGGAGCAGTACTTC.

The V and J genes are TRBV6-2 or TRBV6-3 and TRBJ2-1; D possibly uses TRBD1 or TRBD2 (6 bases each). The germline V and J ends were trimmed by 0 bases and 6 bases, with 15 bases remaining between them. Germline values: CDR1 MNHEY, CDR2 SVGEGT. The CDR3 sequence is 16 residues long. CDR3 bases: TGTGCCAGCAGTTACTCGTTCCGCGGAGGGGGCAATGAGCAGTTCTTC. The encoded protein is CASSYSFRGGGNEQFF.

The rearrangement links TRBV25-1 to TRBJ1-3; D may be TRBD1 (6 bases). Trimming stripped 6 bases from V and 2 bases from J, with 14 bases between. Germline V gene lookup returns CDR1 MGHDK and CDR2 SYGVNS. The CDR3 length is 15 residues. The CDR3 here is CASRGQTRTGNTIYF. CDR3 nucleotides: TGTGCCAGCAGAGGACAGACTAGAACTGGAAACACCATATATTTT.

The chain combines TRBV9 with TRBJ2-7; possible D gene TRBD2, 6 bases. The ends were cut back, 3 bases at V and 6 bases at J, with 16 bases in the middle. Germline assignment: CDR1 SGDLS and CDR2 YYNGEE. The CDR3 loop spans 14 amino acids. CDR3 DNA sequence: TGTGCCAGCAGCGGGAGTGGAGGGCTACGCGAGCAGTACTTC. Translation gives CASSGSGGLREQYF.

The rearrangement joins TRBV3-1 (or the pseudogene TRBV3-2) to TRBJ1-1; 7 nucleotides agree with TRBD1. This CDR3 region has 15 residues. Germline loops: CDR1 LGHDT, CDR2 YNNKEL (reference sequence). J lost 1 base, V lost 0 bases, and 2 bases had no gene match. Written as DNA, the CDR3 is TGTGCCAGCAGCCAAGATCGACAGGGGAACACTGAAGCTTTCTTT. Translating it yields CASSQDRQGNTEAFF.

The chain employs TRBV4-3 and TRBJ2-7, with a possible D match to TRBD2 (6 bases). The CDR3 loop spans 14 amino acids. CDR1 is LGHNA and CDR2 is YSLEER in the germline V gene. The germline V and J ends were trimmed by 5 bases and 5 bases, with 16 bases remaining between them. This CDR3 reads CASSYGGGVDEQYF. CDR3 nucleotides: TGCGCCAGCAGCTACGGGGGAGGCGTGGACGAGCAGTACTTC.

The chain links TRBV27 to TRBJ1-2, with D unclear. Germline-derived CDR1 and CDR2 are MNHEY and SMNVEV (reference sequence). V dropped 3 bases and J dropped 5 bases, with 13 bases sitting between them. The CDR3 loop spans 14 amino acids. The CDR3 here is CASSFGSGAYGYTF. The CDR3 DNA reads as TGTGCCAGCAGTTTCGGGAGCGGAGCTTATGGCTACACCTTC.

The chain couples TRBV5-1 to TRBJ1-4; D remains unclear. Germline assignment: CDR1 SGHRS and CDR2 YFSETQ. The CDR3 covers 14 residues. V lost 4 bases and J lost 8, with 15 bases in between. The CDR3 nucleotides are TGCGCCAGCAGCCCCGTCTCCCAGAGGGAAAAACTGTTTTTT. Residues: CASSPVSQREKLFF.

The CDR3, as DNA: TGTGCCAGCAGCTTAGAGCAGGGGGGTTACAATGAGCAGTTCTTC. This codes for CASSLEQGGYNEQFF. The rearrangement links TRBV7-2 to TRBJ2-1; maybe TRBD1 (7 bases). The CDR3 is 15 amino acids. Trimming took off 1 base at V and 4 bases at J, with 11 bases between the two ends. From germline, CDR1 is SGHTA and CDR2 FQGNSA.

The chain recombines TRBV10-3 with TRBJ2-5; TRBD1 is a possible D gene (6 bases). CDR1 is ENHRY, CDR2 SYGVKD, per germline. The CDR3 totals 13 residues. V lost 5 bases and J 4 bases, leaving 11 bases between the germline ends. This chain's CDR3 is CAISQGTGETQYF. CDR3 DNA sequence: TGTGCCATCAGTCAGGGGACGGGAGAGACCCAGTACTTC.

This chain joins TRBV5-1 and TRBJ2-1; D ambiguous. Per germline, CDR1 SGHRS and CDR2 YFSETQ. This CDR3 region has 15 residues. Trimming took 4 bases from V and 0 from J, leaving 11 bases between them. The CDR3 region is CASSQELASYNEQFF. The CDR3, as DNA: TGCGCCAGCAGCCAAGAGTTGGCCTCCTACAATGAGCAGTTCTTC.

V usage is TRBV7-6 and J usage is TRBJ1-3; 7 positions match TRBD1. CDR1 and CDR2 from the germline V gene are SGHVS and FNYEAQ. Trimming took 2 bases from V and 0 from J; bases not matched to a gene: 4. CDR3 length equals 16 residues. CDR3 amino acids: CASSLRGLSSGNTIYF. DNA for the CDR3: TGTGCCAGCAGCTTAAGGGGGCTCAGCTCTGGAAACACCATATATTTT.

This chain joins TRBV10-3 and TRBJ1-2; a possible D gene is TRBD1 (6 bases). CDR1 ENHRY and CDR2 SYGVKD come from the germline V gene. Between the trimmed V and J ends, which lost 4 bases and 8 bases, there was a span of 23 bases. This CDR3 is 16 amino acids long. CDR3 DNA sequence: TGTGCCATCAGTGTTAGTAGTGGACAGACTCCTTCCGGCTACACCTTC. Its translation is CAISVSSGQTPSGYTF.

This chain connects TRBV12-1 to TRBJ1-2; no check of the table's D call, TRBD1, against the DNA was made. TRBV12-1 is a documented pseudogene. The CDR3 is 14 amino acids. The DNA for the CDR3 is TGTGCCAGCGTACAGGGAAAAAGGTACTATGGCTACACCTTC. It specifies CASVQGKRYYGYTF.